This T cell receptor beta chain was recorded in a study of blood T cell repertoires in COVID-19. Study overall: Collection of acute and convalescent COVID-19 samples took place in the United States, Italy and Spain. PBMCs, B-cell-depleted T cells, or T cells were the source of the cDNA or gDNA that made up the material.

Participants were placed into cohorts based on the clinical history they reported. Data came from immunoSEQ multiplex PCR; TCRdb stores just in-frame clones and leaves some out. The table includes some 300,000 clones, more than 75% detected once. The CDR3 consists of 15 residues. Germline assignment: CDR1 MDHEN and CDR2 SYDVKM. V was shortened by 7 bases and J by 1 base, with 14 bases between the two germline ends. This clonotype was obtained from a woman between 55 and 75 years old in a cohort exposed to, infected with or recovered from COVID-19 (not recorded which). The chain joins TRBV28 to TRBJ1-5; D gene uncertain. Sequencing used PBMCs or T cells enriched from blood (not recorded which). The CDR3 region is CASNPPGGSNQPQHF. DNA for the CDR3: TGTGCCAGCAACCCACCCGGAGGGAGCAATCAGCCCCAGCATTTT.